The 26 T cell receptor beta chains given below trace back to one sample, sequenced in a study of cytomegalovirus exposure and HLA in healthy donors. Primers: 60 Vbeta forward and 13 Jbeta reverse. Using immunoSEQ multiplex PCR, the repertoire was profiled, and TCRdb retains in-frame clones only, with some absent. Of 110,000 to 150,000 clones in the sample, approximately 70% were seen once. The sample comprised PBMCs. These receptors came from a woman between 55 and 75 years old in good health and CMV-seropositive.

This chain links TRBV28 with TRBJ1-5; maybe TRBD1 (6 bases). CDR1 is MDHEN and CDR2 is SYDVKM in the germline V gene. CDR3 length equals 15 residues. Deletions cut 5 bases from V and 6 bases from J, with 17 bases between. The CDR3 DNA follows: TGTGCCAGCAGTCCCCCCAGGCAGGGGAGTCAGCCCCAGCATTTT. It is translated as CASSPPRQGSQPQHF.

The chain joins TRBV11-2 to TRBJ2-3; the D gene is possibly TRBD1 (6 bases). Per the germline V gene, CDR1 is SGHAT and CDR2 is FQNNGV. The V and J ends lost 5 bases and 4 bases respectively, with 16 bases between them. This CDR3 comprises 15 residues. CDR3 sequence reads: CASSPQGFPPDTQYF. DNA of the CDR3: TGTGCCAGCAGCCCTCAGGGGTTTCCGCCAGATACGCAGTATTTT.

The chain uses TRBV5-1 and TRBJ1-3; D remains unclear. The V end was cut by 0 bases, the J end by 4 bases, with 14 bases between. Germline-derived CDR1 and CDR2 are SGHRS and YFSETQ. CDR3 size: 16 residues. The CDR3 nucleotides are TGCGCCAGCAGCTTGGCAGGAACCCGGCTCGGAAACACCATATATTTT. This codes for CASSLAGTRLGNTIYF. The variable domain in full, with the rest retrieved from reference TRBV5-1 and TRBJ1-3, is KAGVTQTPRYLIKTRGQQVTLSCSPISGHRSVSWYQQTPGQGLQFLFEYFSETQRNKGNFPGRFSGRQFSNSRSEMNVSTLELGDSALYLCASSLAGTRLGNTIYFGEGSWLTVV.

The chain has TRBV5-1 and TRBJ1-3, with D perhaps matching TRBD1 (5 bases). CDR1 is SGHRS and CDR2 is YFSETQ in the germline V gene. The CDR3 sequence is 13 residues long. V shed 5 bases and J shed 11 bases, with 17 bases lying between them. The CDR3 spells CASRLRGSLPIYF. CDR3 DNA sequence: TGCGCCAGCAGACTCCGGGGGAGCCTCCCCATATATTTT.

The chain carries TRBV19 and TRBJ2-2; no firm D call. CDR1 and CDR2 from the germline V gene are LNHDA and SQIVND (reference sequence). This CDR3 comprises 14 residues. Trimming took off 0 bases at V and 3 bases at J, with 5 bases between the two ends. CDR3 bases: TGTGCCAGTAGTATAGAGAGCTACACCGGGGAGCTGTTTTTT. This sequence encodes CASSIESYTGELFF.

CDR3 sequence (DNA): TGTGCCAGCAGCTTAGGAGAGAGGGAGCTGTTTTTT. It translates to CASSLGERELFF. The genes are TRBV7-9 and TRBJ2-2; no reliable D call. V was pared by 1 base and J by 9 bases, with 6 bases between. This CDR3 is 12 amino acids long. Germline V gene lookup returns CDR1 SEHNR and CDR2 FQNEAQ (reference sequence).

This clone appeared a single time. The chain uses TRBV19 and TRBJ1-5; D perhaps matches TRBD1 (5 bases). Trimming pared 1 base from V and 2 bases from J, leaving 12 bases between. This CDR3 contains 16 residues. CDR1 and CDR2 from the germline V gene are LNHDA and SQIVND (reference sequence). CDR3 in amino acids: CASSIGGGTGNQPQHF. CDR3 in DNA: TGTGCCAGTAGTATAGGGGGGGGAACAGGCAATCAGCCCCAGCATTTT.

The genes are TRBV5-1 and TRBJ1-2; D call uncertain. V was pared by 0 bases and J by 2 bases, with 5 bases between. The CDR3 is made up of 13 amino acids. Germline-derived CDR1 and CDR2 are SGHRS and YFSETQ. CDR3 coding DNA: TGCGCCAGCAGCTTGGACGGGAACTATGGCTACACCTTC. Its protein product is CASSLDGNYGYTF.

In this sample, this clone turned up once. The rearrangement links TRBV5-6 to TRBJ2-3, with TRBD2 matching 8 bases. Losses at the gene ends were 0 bases for V and 4 bases for J; bases not matched to a gene: 4. This CDR3 has 15 residues. Per the germline V gene, CDR1 is SGHDT and CDR2 is YYEEEE. The chain's CDR3 is CASSLGRAGADTQYF. The CDR3 DNA follows: TGTGCCAGCAGCTTGGGTCGAGCGGGAGCAGATACGCAGTATTTT.

The V and J genes are TRBV28 and TRBJ2-7; 8 nucleotides match TRBD1. The CDR3 spans 14 residues. In germline, CDR1 is MDHEN, CDR2 SYDVKM. With 7 bases clipped from V and 1 base from J, the junction kept 6 bases outside the gene matches. DNA of the CDR3: TGTGCCAGCACCCCGACAGGGGCATCCTACGAGCAGTACTTC. Translated, it gives CASTPTGASYEQYF.

This chain joins TRBV5-6 and TRBJ2-1; 8 nucleotides align to TRBD2. The germline CDR1 and CDR2 sequences are SGHDT and YYEEEE. The length of the CDR3 is 15 residues. With 2 bases clipped from V and 1 base from J, the junction kept 2 bases outside the gene matches. CDR3 protein: CASSFGGRSYNEQFF. CDR3 DNA sequence: TGTGCCAGCAGCTTCGGCGGGAGGTCCTACAATGAGCAGTTCTTC.

The chain recombines TRBV29-1 with TRBJ2-3, with 7 bases matching TRBD1. Germline trimming cut 7 bases from V and 0 bases from J; bases unmatched to any gene: 7. Germline V gene sequence: CDR1 SQVTM, CDR2 ANQGSEA. This CDR3 region has 14 residues. CDR3 residues: CSGRPGQSTDTQYF. For the CDR3, the DNA is TGCAGCGGACGTCCGGGACAGAGCACAGATACGCAGTATTTT.

The V and J genes are TRBV6-6 and TRBJ1-1, with unresolved D. Trimming shortened V by 7 bases and J by 0 bases, and 9 bases separated the two germline ends. The germline CDR1 and CDR2 sequences are MNHNY and SVGAGI (reference sequence). The CDR3 is made up of 13 amino acids. CDR3 in DNA: TGTGCCAGCACCCTCCGGGTGAACACTGAAGCTTTCTTT. Its protein product is CASTLRVNTEAFF.

The chain joins TRBV28 to TRBJ1-4; 9 bases fit TRBD1. Germline V lookup: CDR1 MDHEN, CDR2 SYDVKM. V gave up 4 bases and J gave up 8 bases; unmatched junction bases: 5. The CDR3 consists of 14 residues. The CDR3 here is CASSSGQGREKLFF. The CDR3 DNA sequence: TGTGCCAGCAGTTCCGGACAGGGGCGGGAAAAACTGTTTTTT. The entire variable domain, with the rest obtained from reference TRBV28 and TRBJ1-4, is as follows: DVKVTQSSRYLVKRTGEKVFLECVQDMDHENMFWYRQDPGLGLRLIYFSYDVKMKEKGDIPEGYSVSREKKERFSLILESASTNQTSMYLCASSSGQGREKLFFGSGTQLSVL.

The chain links TRBV28 to TRBJ1-2; no clear D. In germline, CDR1 is MDHEN, CDR2 SYDVKM. The CDR3 loop spans 12 amino acids. Trimming stripped 5 bases from V and 8 bases from J, with 12 bases between. CDR3: CASSLLTEGYTF. CDR3 nucleotides: TGTGCCAGCAGTCTACTTACAGAAGGCTACACCTTC.

CDR3 in amino acids: CASSRDRYGYTF. In DNA form, the CDR3 reads TGTGCCAGCAGCCGGGACAGATATGGCTACACCTTC. V and J are TRBV28 and TRBJ1-2; 7 bases are a match to TRBD1. Germline trimming cut 6 bases from V and 5 bases from J; bases unmatched to any gene: 3. This CDR3 comprises 12 residues. Germline CDR1 MDHEN, CDR2 SYDVKM.

The chain employs TRBV11-2 and TRBJ2-7, with D possibly TRBD1 on 5 matching bases. Germline CDR1 reads SGHAT; CDR2 reads FQNNGV. Trimming stripped 2 bases from V and 1 base from J, with 15 bases between. The CDR3 covers 16 residues. CDR3 sequence (DNA): TGTGCCAGCAGCTTACACCCTAGGGGTCAGTCCTACGAGCAGTACTTC. Translating gives CASSLHPRGQSYEQYF.

The chain links TRBV5-4 to TRBJ1-3; D possibly corresponds to TRBD1 (6 bases). The CDR3 spans 14 residues. Germline CDR1 is SGHNT and CDR2 is YYREEE (reference sequence). V was pared by 2 bases and J by 2 bases, with 8 bases between. The chain's CDR3 is CASSLQGTGNTIYF. The DNA for the CDR3 is TGTGCCAGCAGCTTACAGGGTACTGGAAACACCATATATTTT.

The sample holds a few counts of this clone. V gene TRBV1 combines with J gene TRBJ1-4; TRBD1, as called in the table, went unchecked against the DNA. TRBV1 is designated a pseudogene. This CDR3 contains 18 residues. The CDR3 protein is CTSIKGEQEFTTNEKLFF. The CDR3 DNA follows: TGCACCAGCATCAAGGGGGAGCAGGAGTTCACAACTAATGAAAAACTGTTTTTT.

The gene calls are TRBV6-5 and TRBJ2-7; D perhaps matches TRBD1 (5 bases). The CDR3 length is 13 residues. V lost 6 bases to trimming and J lost 1 base, with 10 bases between them. CDR1 and CDR2 (germline): MNHEY, SVGAGI. The CDR3 sequence: CASSPPGSYEQYF. The CDR3 DNA sequence: TGTGCCAGCAGCCCCCCAGGGTCCTACGAGCAGTACTTC.

This clone was seen a handful of times. The chain employs TRBV5-6 and TRBJ2-2, with D possibly TRBD2 on 6 matching bases. This CDR3 contains 16 residues. The V gene lost 4 bases and the J gene lost 1 base, with 14 bases spanning the gap. Germline assignment: CDR1 SGHDT and CDR2 YYEEEE. CDR3 bases: TGTGCCAGCAGCCTCCCCCACGGGGGGAACACCGGGGAGCTGTTTTTT. Protein sequence: CASSLPHGGNTGELFF.

This chain links TRBV5-6 with TRBJ1-6; 7 nucleotides agree with TRBD1. Germline V gene data show CDR1 as SGHDT and CDR2 as YYEEEE. With 0 bases clipped from V and 3 bases from J, the junction kept 3 bases outside the gene matches. There are 16 residues in the CDR3. This CDR3 reads CASSLANRGYNSPLHF. As DNA, the CDR3 is TGTGCCAGCAGCTTGGCCAACAGGGGCTATAATTCACCCCTCCACTTT.

This CDR3 is CASSQEWRQPNTEAFF. In DNA form, the CDR3 reads TGTGCCAGCAGCCAAGAATGGAGGCAGCCGAACACTGAAGCTTTCTTT. The genes are TRBV4-2 and TRBJ1-1, with D unresolved. V lost 0 bases and J lost 1, with 12 bases in between. This CDR3 contains 16 residues. Per the germline V gene, CDR1 is LGHNA and CDR2 is YNFKEQ.

Comment on this clone: Other DNA variants within this sample encode the same CDR3. The rearrangement joins TRBV5-1 to TRBJ2-5; possibly TRBD1 for D (6 bases). The germline CDR1 and CDR2 sequences are SGHRS and YFSETQ. V lost 0 bases, J lost 1 base, and 7 bases lay in between. CDR3 length equals 14 residues. The DNA of the CDR3 is TGCGCCAGCAGCTTGGTACAGGGCCAAGAGACCCAGTACTTC. Amino acid sequence: CASSLVQGQETQYF. The full variable domain, rest sourced from reference TRBV5-1 and TRBJ2-5, is KAGVTQTPRYLIKTRGQQVTLSCSPISGHRSVSWYQQTPGQGLQFLFEYFSETQRNKGNFPGRFSGRQFSNSRSEMNVSTLELGDSALYLCASSLVQGQETQYFGPGTRLLVL.

This sequence joins TRBV5-1 and TRBJ2-1; 12 nucleotides match TRBD2. Trimming removed 2 bases from V and 6 bases from J; junction bases left unmatched: 6. The length of the CDR3 is 16 residues. CDR1 is SGHRS, CDR2 YFSETQ, per germline. The CDR3 reads CASSFLAGGQGNEQFF. The CDR3 region has the DNA TGCGCCAGCAGCTTCCTAGCGGGAGGGCAAGGCAATGAGCAGTTCTTC.

This sequence joins TRBV7-2 and TRBJ2-1; TRBD2 might be the D (6 bases). The ends were cut back, 3 bases at V and 5 bases at J, with 11 bases in the middle. CDR1 is SGHTA, CDR2 FQGNSA, per germline. The CDR3 runs 14 residues. In nucleotides, the CDR3 is TGTGCCAGCAGCTTGCCTAGCGTGAACAATGAGCAGTTCTTC. Its protein product is CASSLPSVNNEQFF.